Listed here are 2 T cell receptor beta chains from one sample, sequenced in a study of immune heterogeneity within non-small cell lung tumors. The template for each sample was roughly 650 ng of genomic DNA, which had been extracted from bulk tumor tissue. Widely spaced biopsies, several per primary tumor, were obtained at surgery. Enrolled individuals presented with untreated, newly diagnosed non-small cell lung cancer and received curative surgery. The TCR beta CDR3 region underwent multiplex PCR amplification with 32 V and 13 J primers. From the multiplex PCR reads, TCRdb called clonotypes with MiXCR, one entry per CDR3 protein. The sample holds 21,000 or so distinct CDR3 sequences; more than 25% are singletons and the top ten take 4.4%. Sequenced sample: lung tumor tissue. All receptors come from a man aged 35 to 55 with non-small cell lung cancer.

This clonotype was seen a handful of times. The gene calls are TRBV20-1 and TRBJ1-4; a weak D match, TRBD1 (6 bases). V was cut by 3 bases and J by 5 bases, with 13 bases left in between. The CDR3 is 14 residues long. Germline lookup yields CDR1 DFQATT and CDR2 SNEGSKA (reference sequence). The CDR3 DNA reads TGCAGTGCTAGTGGGGGGCAGGGGAATGAAAAACTGTTTTTT. It is translated as CSASGGQGNEKLFF.

In this sample, this clonotype turned up a few times. This chain joins TRBV5-1 and TRBJ2-1; 9 bases line up with TRBD2. The trim removed 0 bases at V and 3 bases at J, leaving 7 bases unmatched. Germline CDR1 and CDR2: SGHRS and YFSETQ. This CDR3 has 17 residues. In DNA form, the CDR3 reads TGCGCCAGCAGCTTGGCTGGCGGGACTAGCATCTACAATGAGCAGTTCTTC. It encodes CASSLAGGTSIYNEQFF.